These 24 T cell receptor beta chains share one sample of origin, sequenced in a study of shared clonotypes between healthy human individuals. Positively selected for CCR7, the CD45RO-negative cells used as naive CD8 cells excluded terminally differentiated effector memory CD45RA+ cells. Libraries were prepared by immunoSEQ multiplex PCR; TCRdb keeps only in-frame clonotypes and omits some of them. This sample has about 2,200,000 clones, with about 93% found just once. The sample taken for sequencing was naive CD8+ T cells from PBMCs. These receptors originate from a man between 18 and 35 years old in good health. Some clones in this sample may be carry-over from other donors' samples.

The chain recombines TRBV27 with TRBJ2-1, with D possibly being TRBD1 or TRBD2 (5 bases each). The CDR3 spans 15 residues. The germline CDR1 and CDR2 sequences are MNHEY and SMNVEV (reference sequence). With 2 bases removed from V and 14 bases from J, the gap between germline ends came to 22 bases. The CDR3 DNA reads TGTGCCAGCAGTTTAGGGGCTGGCGGGCCCTCTTATAAGTTCTTC. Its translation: CASSLGAGGPSYKFF.

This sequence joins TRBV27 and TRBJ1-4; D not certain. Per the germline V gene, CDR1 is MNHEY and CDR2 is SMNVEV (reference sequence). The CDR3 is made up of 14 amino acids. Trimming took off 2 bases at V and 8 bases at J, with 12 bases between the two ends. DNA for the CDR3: TGTGCCAGCAGTTTAGTAGGGTCGGACGAAAAACTGTTTTTT. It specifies CASSLVGSDEKLFF.

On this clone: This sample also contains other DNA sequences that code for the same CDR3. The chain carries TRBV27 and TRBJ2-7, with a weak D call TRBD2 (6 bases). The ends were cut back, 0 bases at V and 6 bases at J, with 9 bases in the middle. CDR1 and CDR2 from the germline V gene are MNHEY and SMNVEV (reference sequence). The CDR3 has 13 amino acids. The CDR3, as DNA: TGTGCCAGCAGTTTATCTAGGGGAGGCGAGCAGTACTTC. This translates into CASSLSRGGEQYF.

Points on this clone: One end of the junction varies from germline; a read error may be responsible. Written as DNA, the CDR3 is TGTGTCAGTAGTATACAGTTATTTGGTAATGAAAAACTGTTTTTT. It translates to CVSSIQLFGNEKLFF. The chain carries TRBV19 and TRBJ1-4; D is unresolved. The CDR3 extends over 15 amino acids. In germline, CDR1 is LNHDA, CDR2 SQIVND (reference sequence).

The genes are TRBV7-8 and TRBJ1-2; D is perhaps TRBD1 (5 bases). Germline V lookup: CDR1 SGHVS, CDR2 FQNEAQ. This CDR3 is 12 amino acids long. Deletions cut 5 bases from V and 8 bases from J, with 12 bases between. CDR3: CASSRVGGGYTF. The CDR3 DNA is TGTGCCAGCAGCCGCGTCGGGGGGGGCTACACCTTC.

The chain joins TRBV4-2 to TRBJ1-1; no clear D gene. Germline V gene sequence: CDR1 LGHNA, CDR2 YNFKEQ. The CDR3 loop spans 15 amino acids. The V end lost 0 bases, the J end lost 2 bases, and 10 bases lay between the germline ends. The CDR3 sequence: CASSQDLRANTEAFF. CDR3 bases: TGTGCCAGCAGCCAAGATCTGCGGGCCAACACTGAAGCTTTCTTT.

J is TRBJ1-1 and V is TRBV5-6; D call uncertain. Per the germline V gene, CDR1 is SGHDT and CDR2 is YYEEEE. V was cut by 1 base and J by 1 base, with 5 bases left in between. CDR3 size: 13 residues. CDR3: CASSLNQNTEAFF. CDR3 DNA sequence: TGTGCCAGCAGCTTGAATCAGAACACTGAAGCTTTCTTT.

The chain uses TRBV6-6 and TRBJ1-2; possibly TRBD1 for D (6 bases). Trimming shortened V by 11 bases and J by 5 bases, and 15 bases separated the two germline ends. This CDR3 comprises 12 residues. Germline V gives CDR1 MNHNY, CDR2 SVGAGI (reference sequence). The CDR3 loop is CASTGHNYGYTF. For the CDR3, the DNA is TGTGCCTCAACGGGACATAATTATGGCTACACCTTC.

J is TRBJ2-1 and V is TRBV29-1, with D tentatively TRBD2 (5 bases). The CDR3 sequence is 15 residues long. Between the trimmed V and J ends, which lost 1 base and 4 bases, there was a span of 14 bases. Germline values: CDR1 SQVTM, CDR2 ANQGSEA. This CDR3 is CSVEVDGVRYNEQFF. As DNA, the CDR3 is TGCAGCGTTGAAGTCGACGGGGTCAGGTACAATGAGCAGTTCTTC.

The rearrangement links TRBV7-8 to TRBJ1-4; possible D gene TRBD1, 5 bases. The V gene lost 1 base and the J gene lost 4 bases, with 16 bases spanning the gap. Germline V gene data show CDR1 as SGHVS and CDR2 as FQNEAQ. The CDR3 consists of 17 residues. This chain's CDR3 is CASSLVSWEGVNEKLFF. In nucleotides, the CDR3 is TGTGCCAGCAGCTTAGTTTCTTGGGAAGGGGTTAATGAAAAACTGTTTTTT.

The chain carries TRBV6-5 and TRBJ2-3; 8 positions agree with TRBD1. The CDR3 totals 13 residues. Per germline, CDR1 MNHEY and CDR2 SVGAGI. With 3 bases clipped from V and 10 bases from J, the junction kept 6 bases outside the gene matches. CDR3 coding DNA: TGTGCCAGCAGTTATACAGGGGGAGAGGCGCAGTATTTT. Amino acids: CASSYTGGEAQYF.

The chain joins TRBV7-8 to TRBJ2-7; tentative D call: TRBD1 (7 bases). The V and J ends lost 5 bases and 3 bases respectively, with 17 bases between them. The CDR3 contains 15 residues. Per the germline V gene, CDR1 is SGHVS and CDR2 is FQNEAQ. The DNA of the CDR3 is TGTGCCAGCAGCCTATCGGAGGGGGCGCTCTACGAGCAGTACTTC. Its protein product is CASSLSEGALYEQYF.

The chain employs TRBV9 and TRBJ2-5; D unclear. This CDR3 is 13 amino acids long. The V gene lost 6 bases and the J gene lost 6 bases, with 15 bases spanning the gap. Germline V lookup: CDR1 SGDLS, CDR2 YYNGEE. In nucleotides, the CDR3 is TGTGCCAGCACCTCCCCGGGCGCGAAGACCCAGTACTTC. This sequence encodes CASTSPGAKTQYF.

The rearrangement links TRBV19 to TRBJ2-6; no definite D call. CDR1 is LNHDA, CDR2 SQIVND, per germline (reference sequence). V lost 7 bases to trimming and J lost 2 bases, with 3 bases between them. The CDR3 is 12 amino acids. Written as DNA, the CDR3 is TGTGCCAGTAAAACTGGGGCCAACGTCCTGACTTTC. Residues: CASKTGANVLTF.

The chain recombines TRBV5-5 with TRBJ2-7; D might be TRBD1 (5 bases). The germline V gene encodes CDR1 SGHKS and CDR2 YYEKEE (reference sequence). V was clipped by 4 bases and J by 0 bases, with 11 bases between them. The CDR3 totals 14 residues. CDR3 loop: CASSNQGISYEQYF. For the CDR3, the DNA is TGTGCCAGCAGCAATCAGGGTATCTCCTACGAGCAGTACTTC. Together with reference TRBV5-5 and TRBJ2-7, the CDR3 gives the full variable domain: DAGVTQSPTHLIKTRGQQVTLRCSPISGHKSVSWYQQVLGQGPQFIFQYYEKEERGRGNFPDRFSARQFPNYSSELNVNALLLGDSALYLCASSNQGISYEQYFGPGTRLTVT.

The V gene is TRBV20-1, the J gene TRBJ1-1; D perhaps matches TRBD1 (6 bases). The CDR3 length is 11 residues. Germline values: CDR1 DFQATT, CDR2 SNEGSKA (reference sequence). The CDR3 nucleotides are TGCACCGGACAGCTGAACACTGAAGCTTTCTTT. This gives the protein CTGQLNTEAFF.

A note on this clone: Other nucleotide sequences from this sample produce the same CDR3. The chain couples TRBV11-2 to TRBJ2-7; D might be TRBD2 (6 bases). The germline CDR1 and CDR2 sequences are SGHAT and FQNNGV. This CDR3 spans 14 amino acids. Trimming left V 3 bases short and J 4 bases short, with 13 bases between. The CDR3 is CASSFGGSGYEQYF. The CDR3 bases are TGTGCCAGCAGCTTTGGGGGGAGCGGATACGAGCAGTACTTC.

The CDR3 nucleotides are TGTGCCAGCAGCCACGGACAGTCCTACGAGCAGTACTTC. Its translation is CASSHGQSYEQYF. V and J are TRBV11-2 and TRBJ2-5; D might be TRBD1 (6 bases). The J call could be wrong; TRBJ2-7 is a better fit for the DNA end. Germline lookup yields CDR1 SGHAT and CDR2 FQNNGV. The CDR3 has 13 amino acids.

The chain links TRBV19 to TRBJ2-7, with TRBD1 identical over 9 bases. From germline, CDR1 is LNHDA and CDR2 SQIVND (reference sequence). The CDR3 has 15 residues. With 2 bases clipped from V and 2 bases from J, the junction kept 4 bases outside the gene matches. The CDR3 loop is CASSIRDREAYEQYF. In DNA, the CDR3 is TGTGCCAGTAGTATAAGGGACAGGGAAGCCTACGAGCAGTACTTC.

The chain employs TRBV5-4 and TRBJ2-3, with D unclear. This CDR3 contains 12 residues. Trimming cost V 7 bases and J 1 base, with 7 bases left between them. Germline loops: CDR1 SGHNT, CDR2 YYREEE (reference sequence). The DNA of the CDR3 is TGTGCCAGCGGGGAACGCACAGATACGCAGTATTTT. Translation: CASGERTDTQYF.

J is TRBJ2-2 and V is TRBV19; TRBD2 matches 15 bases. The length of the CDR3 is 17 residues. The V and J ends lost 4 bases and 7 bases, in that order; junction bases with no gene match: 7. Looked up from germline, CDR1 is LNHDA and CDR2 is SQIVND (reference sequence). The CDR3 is CASSRTSGRAYSGELFF. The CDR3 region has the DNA TGTGCCAGTAGTAGGACTAGCGGGAGGGCCTATAGCGGGGAGCTGTTTTTT. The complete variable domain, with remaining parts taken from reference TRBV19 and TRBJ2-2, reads DGGITQSPKYLFRKEGQNVTLSCEQNLNHDAMYWYRQDPGQGLRLIYYSQIVNDFQKGDIAEGYSVSREKKESFPLTVTSAQKNPTAFYLCASSRTSGRAYSGELFFGEGSRLTVL.

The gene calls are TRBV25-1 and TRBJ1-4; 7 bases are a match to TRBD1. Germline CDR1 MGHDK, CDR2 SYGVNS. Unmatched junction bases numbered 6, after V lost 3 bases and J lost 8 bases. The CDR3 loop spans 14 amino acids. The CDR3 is CASSDRGVAEKLFF. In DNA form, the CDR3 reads TGTGCCAGCAGTGACAGGGGGGTGGCCGAAAAACTGTTTTTT.

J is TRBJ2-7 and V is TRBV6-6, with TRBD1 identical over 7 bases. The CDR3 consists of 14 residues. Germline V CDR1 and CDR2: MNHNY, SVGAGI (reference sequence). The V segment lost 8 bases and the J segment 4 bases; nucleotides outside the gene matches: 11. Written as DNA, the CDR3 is TGTGCCAGCCGTCGACAGGGAGAGATATACGAGCAGTACTTC. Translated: CASRRQGEIYEQYF.

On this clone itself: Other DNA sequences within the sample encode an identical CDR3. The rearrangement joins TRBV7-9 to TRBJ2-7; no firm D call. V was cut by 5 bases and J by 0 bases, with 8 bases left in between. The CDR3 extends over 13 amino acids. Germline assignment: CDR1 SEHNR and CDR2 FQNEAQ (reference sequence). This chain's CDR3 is CASSGSGSYEQYF. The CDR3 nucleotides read TGTGCCAGCAGCGGATCTGGCTCCTACGAGCAGTACTTC.